This passage covers 24 T cell receptor beta chains from one sample sequenced in a study of early T cells in non-severe SARS-CoV-2 infection. TCRdb re-called the 5' RACE reads with MiXCR, one entry per CDR3 protein. The data hold 50,000 or so distinct CDR3 sequences, with around 7.5% observed a single time. The source material was whole blood. These receptors originate from an adult who was a healthcare worker with PCR-confirmed SARS-CoV-2 infection or an uninfected control (not recorded which).

The chain links TRBV28 to TRBJ2-5; D unclear. Trimming shortened V by 3 bases and J by 3 bases, and 5 bases separated the two germline ends. CDR1 MDHEN and CDR2 SYDVKM come from the germline V gene. The CDR3 sequence is 12 residues long. This CDR3 is CASSLWEETQYF. CDR3 nucleotide sequence: TGTGCCAGCAGTTTGTGGGAAGAGACCCAGTACTTC.

This chain uses TRBV7-9 with TRBJ2-7; 10 bases are shared with TRBD1. The CDR3 covers 16 residues. CDR1 and CDR2 from the germline V gene are SEHNR and FQNEAQ (reference sequence). V was clipped by 3 bases and J by 6 bases; unmatched bases: 11. DNA of the CDR3: TGTGCCAGCAGCTTGTCTTTCGGGACAGGGGCTGGCGAGCAGTACTTC. It is translated as CASSLSFGTGAGEQYF.

This clonotype was recorded many times. V and J are TRBV28 and TRBJ2-7, with D possibly being TRBD2 (6 bases). CDR3 length: 12 residues. V dropped 8 bases and J dropped 4 bases, with 12 bases sitting between them. The germline CDR1 and CDR2 sequences are MDHEN and SYDVKM. The DNA for the CDR3 is TGTGCCAGCTTGGCAGGGAGGTACGAGCAGTACTTC. Translated: CASLAGRYEQYF.

V usage is TRBV3-1 and J usage is TRBJ1-2; 7 bases agree with TRBD1. The CDR3 runs 15 residues. V was clipped by 3 bases and J by 4 bases; unmatched bases: 8. Germline V gene sequence: CDR1 LGHDT, CDR2 YNNKEL (reference sequence). The CDR3 region is CASSHLRQGSYGYTF. CDR3 in DNA: TGTGCCAGCAGCCACCTGCGACAGGGAAGCTATGGCTACACCTTC.

The chain recombines TRBV3-1 with TRBJ1-2; the D is unclear. Trimming removed 1 base at V and 8 bases at J, with 11 bases between. This CDR3 contains 13 residues. CDR1 and CDR2 (germline): LGHDT, YNNKEL (reference sequence). The CDR3 here is CASSQVTAEGYTF. Here the CDR3 DNA reads TGTGCCAGCAGCCAAGTCACAGCGGAAGGCTACACCTTC.

The chain links TRBV6-6 to TRBJ2-2; D remains unclear. This CDR3 comprises 12 residues. CDR1 is MNHNY and CDR2 is SVGAGI in the germline V gene (reference sequence). Trimming shortened V by 2 bases and J by 6 bases, and 4 bases separated the two germline ends. CDR3 DNA: TGTGCCAGCAGTTACGCCCCCGGGGAGCTGTTTTTT. Protein: CASSYAPGELFF.

The table lists this clonotype with a few counts. V is TRBV5-4 and J is TRBJ1-2, with 8 bases fitting TRBD1. The CDR3 runs to 15 residues. V lost 4 bases, J lost 4 bases, and 9 bases stayed unmatched. CDR1 and CDR2 from the germline V gene are SGHNT and YYREEE (reference sequence). Here the CDR3 reads CASSLGPQGAYGYTF. In DNA form, the CDR3 reads TGTGCCAGCAGCCTGGGACCTCAGGGGGCCTATGGCTACACCTTC.

This clonotype has a count of ten or more. The chain has TRBV27 and TRBJ2-4; 7 positions agree with TRBD2. J gave up 7 bases and V 4 bases, and 13 bases lay outside the gene matches. Germline V lookup: CDR1 MNHEY, CDR2 SMNVEV (reference sequence). This CDR3 is built from 16 residues. The CDR3 spells CASSSRTGGGFNIQYF. DNA of the CDR3: TGTGCCAGCAGTTCGAGGACGGGCGGGGGATTTAACATTCAGTACTTC.

J is TRBJ2-1 and V is TRBV28; D unresolved. Trimming took off 5 bases at V and 3 bases at J, with 14 bases between the two ends. This CDR3 has 15 amino acids. Germline CDR1 reads MDHEN; CDR2 reads SYDVKM. CDR3 sequence reads: CASSTTVLIYNEQFF. CDR3 bases: TGTGCCAGCAGTACAACAGTTCTTATCTACAATGAGCAGTTCTTC.

The sample holds many counts of this clonotype. This chain uses TRBV6-5 with TRBJ2-2, with TRBD2 identical over 10 bases. Germline V gives CDR1 MNHEY, CDR2 SVGAGI. Losses at the gene ends were 2 bases for V and 4 bases for J; bases not matched to a gene: 4. The CDR3 loop spans 16 amino acids. The chain's CDR3 is CASSYALAGSTGELFF. The CDR3 DNA reads TGTGCCAGCAGTTACGCACTAGCGGGATCCACCGGGGAGCTGTTTTTT.

The chain combines TRBV7-9 with TRBJ1-3; D call uncertain. With 0 bases removed from V and 0 bases from J, the gap between germline ends came to 9 bases. CDR3 length: 16 residues. Looked up from germline, CDR1 is SEHNR and CDR2 is FQNEAQ (reference sequence). The CDR3 DNA sequence: TGTGCCAGCAGCTTAGCGAGGCGAGTCTCTGGAAACACCATATATTTT. Translated: CASSLARRVSGNTIYF.

Concerning this clonotype itself: Being one base from a much bigger clone, this may be a read error. J is TRBJ2-1 and V is TRBV7-2; D is unclear. The CDR3 spans 12 residues. V dropped 5 bases and J dropped 6 bases, with 8 bases sitting between them. CDR1 is SGHTA and CDR2 is FQGNSA in the germline V gene. The CDR3, as DNA: TGTGCCAGCAGCCCCCACAGCAATGAGCAGTTCTTC. It encodes CASSPHSNEQFF.

The sample holds a few counts of this clonotype. The chain uses TRBV29-1 and TRBJ2-7, with 9 bases aligning to TRBD1. This CDR3 has 16 residues. V trimming: 0 bases; J trimming: 0 bases; junction bases outside the gene matches: 6. CDR1 and CDR2 (germline): SQVTM, ANQGSEA. CDR3 amino acids: CSVEDPGQGSSYEQYF. CDR3 bases: TGCAGCGTTGAAGATCCGGGACAGGGCAGCTCCTACGAGCAGTACTTC.

This clonotype was picked up many times. The chain links TRBV7-2 to TRBJ2-6; 8 bases fit TRBD2. CDR1 and CDR2 from the germline V gene are SGHTA and FQGNSA. The trim removed 7 bases at V and 2 bases at J, leaving 7 bases unmatched. The CDR3 has 16 amino acids. The CDR3 sequence: CASTPYGGAGANVLTF. CDR3 nucleotides: TGTGCCAGCACCCCATACGGGGGGGCTGGGGCCAACGTCCTGACTTTC. The full variable domain, rest sourced from reference TRBV7-2 and TRBJ2-6, is GAGVSQSPSNKVTEKGKDVELRCDPISGHTALYWYRQSLGQGLEFLIYFQGNSAPDKSGLPSDRFSAERTGGSVSTLTIQRTQQEDSAVYLCASTPYGGAGANVLTFGAGSRLTVL.

This chain connects TRBV7-9 to TRBJ2-1; 10 bases are shared with TRBD1. The CDR3 has 15 amino acids. The ends lost 1 base at V and 9 bases at J; junction bases unmatched: 6. Germline CDR1 and CDR2: SEHNR and FQNEAQ (reference sequence). This chain's CDR3 is CASSLGDRGIGEQFF. CDR3 nucleotides: TGTGCCAGCAGCTTAGGGGACAGGGGAATTGGTGAGCAGTTCTTC.

This clonotype came up a few times. CDR3 residues: CASSDPGQGIAEAFF. The CDR3 DNA reads as TGCGCCAGCAGTGACCCCGGACAGGGTATCGCTGAAGCTTTCTTT. The gene calls are TRBV10-1 and TRBJ1-1; 8 bases align to TRBD1. This CDR3 spans 15 amino acids. Germline-derived CDR1 and CDR2 are WNHNN and SYGVQD (reference sequence). V lost 3 bases to trimming and J lost 6 bases; unmatched junction nucleotides: 9.

This clonotype was seen many times. The genes are TRBV28 and TRBJ1-3; D uncertain. The CDR3 covers 13 residues. Trimming removed 5 bases from V and 9 bases from J, with 14 bases in between. Germline CDR1 is MDHEN and CDR2 is SYDVKM. In nucleotides, the CDR3 is TGTGCCAGCAGTCCTATAGGCACTCGCACCATATATTTT. It codes for CASSPIGTRTIYF.

The chain employs TRBV20-1 and TRBJ2-5; the match to TRBD1 covers 7 bases. The CDR3 is 13 residues long. Per germline, CDR1 DFQATT and CDR2 SNEGSKA (reference sequence). V shed 3 bases and J 5 bases; nucleotides not matched to a gene: 6. The CDR3 nucleotides are TGCAGTGCTAGCCGAGGGGGCATGGAGACCCAGTACTTC. This gives the protein CSASRGGMETQYF.

This clonotype turned up a few times. CDR3 nucleotides: TGCGCCAGCAGCTTGGGACAGGGTCCCTACGAGCAGTACTTC. Its translation: CASSLGQGPYEQYF. The rearrangement joins TRBV5-1 to TRBJ2-7; TRBD1 matches 7 bases. V dropped 0 bases and J dropped 2; count of bases not matched to a gene: 2. This CDR3 comprises 14 residues. Per the germline V gene, CDR1 is SGHRS and CDR2 is YFSETQ.

The J gene is TRBJ2-5, the V gene TRBV7-3; D unclear. The germline V gene has CDR1 SGHTA and CDR2 FQGTGA. This CDR3 contains 13 residues. The V and J ends lost 0 bases and 7 bases respectively, with 9 bases between them. The CDR3 loop is CASSLTREGTQYF. The CDR3 DNA follows: TGTGCCAGCAGCTTAACGCGAGAAGGGACCCAGTACTTC.

This clonotype has ten or more counts. V is TRBV4-1 and J is TRBJ2-5; D is perhaps TRBD1 or TRBD2 (6 bases each). Per the germline V gene, CDR1 is MGHRA and CDR2 is YSYEKL. Trimming removed 0 bases from V and 5 bases from J, with 13 bases in between. CDR3 size: 15 residues. The CDR3: CASSQEGRGGETQYF. The DNA of the CDR3 is TGCGCCAGCAGCCAAGAAGGCAGGGGAGGCGAGACCCAGTACTTC.

This clonotype was counted many times. The V call is TRBV2, the J call TRBJ2-1; tentative D call: TRBD2 (5 bases). There are 13 residues in the CDR3. V lost 6 bases, J lost 7 bases, and 13 bases lay in between. Germline assignment: CDR1 SNHLY and CDR2 FYNNEI. The CDR3 loop reads CASSSSLWNEQFF. The CDR3 DNA reads TGTGCCAGCAGCTCTAGCCTTTGGAATGAGCAGTTCTTC.

This clonotype was seen more than once but under ten times. This rearrangement joins TRBV20-1 to TRBJ1-5; the match to TRBD1 covers 7 bases. The V gene's germline CDR1 is DFQATT and CDR2 SNEGSKA (reference sequence). With V trimmed by 4 bases and J by 7 bases, 7 bases remained unmatched. This CDR3 contains 13 residues. In DNA form, the CDR3 reads TGCAGTGCTAATACAGGGGTTACCCAGCCCCAGCATTTT. Translation gives CSANTGVTQPQHF.

This clonotype occurred many times. This sequence joins TRBV19 and TRBJ2-5, with D perhaps TRBD1 (6 bases). V lost 8 bases and J 5 bases, leaving 21 bases between the germline ends. CDR1 and CDR2 from the germline V gene are LNHDA and SQIVND (reference sequence). CDR3 length equals 15 residues. CDR3 protein: CASSPGDNEIETQYF. The CDR3 bases are TGTGCCAGTTCTCCCGGGGACAACGAGATCGAGACCCAGTACTTC.